This entry concerns a single T cell receptor beta chain. Losses at the gene ends were 4 bases for V and 7 bases for J; bases not matched to a gene: 6. Germline CDR1 MNHEY, CDR2 SMNVEV (reference sequence). The CDR3 contains 14 residues. The data were obtained in a study of blood T cell repertoires in COVID-19. On the study more broadly: The United States, Italy and Spain supplied acute and convalescent COVID-19 samples. Sources were T cells, B-cell-depleted T cells, or PBMCs; the material itself was cDNA or gDNA.

As processed by the authors: Amplifying reference gene primers gave estimates of nucleated cell counts. This table comes from immunoSEQ multiplex PCR, and its TCRdb copy is limited to in-frame clones, with some not included. That table gives V, J and clone size, and the DNA gave D and trimming. The table includes around 210,000 clones, around 83% detected once. The gene calls are TRBV27 and TRBJ2-1; 8 nucleotides agree with TRBD2. The sequenced sample consisted of peripheral blood. The receptor comes from a human donor in a cohort sampled during active COVID-19. The CDR3: CASSSAGEGNEQFF. CDR3 nucleotide sequence: TGTGCCAGCAGTTCAGCGGGAGAAGGGAATGAGCAGTTCTTC.